A selection of T cell receptor beta chains follows, all from one sample in a study of identical twins. A single record per CDR3 protein comes from TCRdb applying MiXCR to the 5' RACE reads. The table has 220,000 or so distinct CDR3 sequences, roughly 7% seen once. These data were likewise used in another study, on yellow fever vaccine responses in identical twins.

Material: memory (CD45RO+) T cells sorted from blood. The receptors derive from a woman between 18 and 29 years old in good health. CDR3s include the opening cysteine and the closing phenylalanine or tryptophan. D genes are given only for firm matches. The listing skips clone size in some rows; elsewhere it reads once, few, many or a size class.

TRBV10-3	TRBJ2-5	few	-	12	TGTGCCATCAGGGGAAGGCAAGAGACCCAGTACTTC	CAIRGRQETQYF
TRBV21-1	TRBJ2-1	-	-	18	TGTGCCAGCAGCACGACTAGCGGGAACGGTAAAAAAAAGAGTGAGCAGTTCTTC	CASSTTSGNGKKKSEQFF
TRBV20-1	TRBJ1-2	-	TRBD1	12	TGCAGTGCTAGACCAGGGGGCGGCGGCTACACCTTC	CSARPGGGGYTF
TRBV12-3/TRBV12-4	TRBJ2-7	many	TRBD1	14	TGTGCCAGCAGTTTAGGACAGGGGGCCCACGAGCAGTACTTC	CASSLGQGAHEQYF
TRBV3-1	TRBJ1-1	few	-	18	TGTGCCAGCAGCCGAAAAGGACTACAGACACCGAAAAACACTGAAGCTTTCTTT	CASSRKGLQTPKNTEAFF
TRBV5-1	TRBJ2-1	-	TRBD2	20	TGCGCCAGCAGCTTGTCTGGGGCGGGAGGGCCTTATACGCCAAACAATGAGCAGTTCTTC	CASSLSGAGGPYTPNNEQFF
TRBV6-5	TRBJ1-5	-	-	15	TGTGCCAGCAGTTGGATGGGTTATAGCAATCAGCCCCAGCATTTT	CASSWMGYSNQPQHF
TRBV19	TRBJ1-6	-	-	15	TGTGCCAGTAGTATAGATCAGGGGAGAGGTTCACCCCTCCACTTT	CASSIDQGRGSPLHF
TRBV12-3/TRBV12-4	TRBJ1-4	many	-	14	TGTGCCAGCAGTTTAGAAGTGGCCGCGGAAAAACTGTTTTTT	CASSLEVAAEKLFF
TRBV11-2	TRBJ2-3	many	TRBD2	14	TGTGCCAGCAGCGTAGAGCGGGGAACAGATACGCAGTATTTT	CASSVERGTDTQYF
TRBV7-2	TRBJ1-2	many	-	15	TGTGCCAGCAGCCCGGGGACCACCACTAACTATGGCTACACCTTC	CASSPGTTTNYGYTF
TRBV28	TRBJ2-3	-	-	17	TGTGCCAGCAGTTTATTCGGGACACCTATTCACACAGATACGCAGTATTTT	CASSLFGTPIHTDTQYF
TRBV27	TRBJ2-1	-	TRBD1	17	TGTGCCAGCAGTTTATCCCCCATCGGACAGGGCAGGGATGAGCAGTTCTTC	CASSLSPIGQGRDEQFF
TRBV3-1	TRBJ2-6	-	-	16	TGTGCCAGCAGCCAAATAAGCAGGGCTGGGGCCAACGTCCTGACTTTC	CASSQISRAGANVLTF
TRBV9	TRBJ2-1	few	TRBD2	16	TGTGCCAGCAGCGCCAGCGGGACTAGCGGGAGCGGCGAGCAGTTCTTC	CASSASGTSGSGEQFF
TRBV20-1	TRBJ2-3	few	-	17	TGCAGTGCACCTCCCCGACTAGGGAGCGGTGGCACAGATACGCAGTATTTT	CSAPPRLGSGGTDTQYF
TRBV10-2	TRBJ2-1	many	TRBD2	12	TGCGCCAGCAGCCAACTAGCGGGAGAGCAGTTCTTC	CASSQLAGEQFF
TRBV24-1	TRBJ1-5	medium-sized	-	13	TGTGCCACCAGTTGGGCAGCAAATCAGCCCCAGCATTTT	CATSWAANQPQHF
TRBV20-1	TRBJ2-4	-	-	19	TGCAGTGCTAGAGAGATGGACAGAGGTGGGACCCTTGCCAAAAACATTCAGTACTTC	CSAREMDRGGTLAKNIQYF
TRBV20-1	TRBJ2-5	-	TRBD2	14	TGCAGTGAAGGGTCTAGCGGGGGGGCTGAGACCCAGTACTTC	CSEGSSGGAETQYF
TRBV28	TRBJ2-3	few	TRBD2	15	TGTGCCAGCAGTTCCGAGCTAGCGGGAGGGGATACGCAGTATTTT	CASSSELAGGDTQYF
TRBV5-1	TRBJ2-5	many	TRBD1	14	TGCGCCAGCAGCGCGACAGGGAGCGAGGAGACCCAGTACTTC	CASSATGSEETQYF
TRBV5-1	TRBJ1-4	few	-	16	TGCGCCAGCAGAGTTTCAGGGAGTGTCTCGAATGAAAAACTGTTTTTT	CASRVSGSVSNEKLFF
TRBV6-1	TRBJ1-1	few	-	13	TGTGCCAGCAGCCAGATGGGGAAGCCTGAAGCTTTCTTT	CASSQMGKPEAFF
TRBV28	TRBJ2-1	many	TRBD1	16	TGTGCCAGCAGTTTTCGGGGGACAGGGACGTACAATGAGCAGTTCTTC	CASSFRGTGTYNEQFF
TRBV11-2	TRBJ1-2	many	TRBD1	15	TGTGCCAGCAGCTCGAGCCGGACAGGAAAATATGGCTACACCTTC	CASSSSRTGKYGYTF
TRBV5-1	TRBJ2-7	few	TRBD2	15	TGCGCCAGCAGCCTTTATAGCGGGAGGGAAAACGAGCAGTACTTC	CASSLYSGRENEQYF
TRBV5-5	TRBJ2-1	many	-	16	TGTGCCAGCAGCTTGGGTTTCGGGGGGCGCGCAAATGAGCAGTTCTTC	CASSLGFGGRANEQFF
TRBV5-1	TRBJ1-6	-	-	15	TGCGCCAGCAGCTTGGACCCTTCCTATAATTCACCCCTCCACTTT	CASSLDPSYNSPLHF
TRBV24-1	TRBJ2-2	many	-	15	TGTGCCACCAGTGTCGGTCCGGGGGAAGCCGGGGAGCTGTTTTTT	CATSVGPGEAGELFF
TRBV4-1	TRBJ1-4	many	-	14	TGCGCCAGCAGCCTCCGGGACCTCCCTGAAAAACTGTTTTTT	CASSLRDLPEKLFF
TRBV2	TRBJ2-3	-	-	15	TGTGCCAGCAGTGAAGCGGGGGGGCTGACAGATACGCAGTATTTT	CASSEAGGLTDTQYF
TRBV5-1	TRBJ2-1	many	-	20	TGCGCCAGCAGCTTGGTCGCGGGAAAAAGGGGGGATCAATCCTACAATGAGCAGTTCTTC	CASSLVAGKRGDQSYNEQFF
TRBV4-1	TRBJ2-3	few	TRBD2	18	TGCGCCAGCAGCCAAAATAACGGGGGGAAACATTACACAGATACGCAGTATTTT	CASSQNNGGKHYTDTQYF
TRBV20-1	TRBJ2-1	-	TRBD1	14	TGCAGTGCCCCCCGGACAGGGGGCCGGAATGAGCAGTTCTTC	CSAPRTGGRNEQFF
TRBV11-2	TRBJ1-6	few	-	15	TGTGCCAGCAGCTTAGGCGGGCTGGCCAATTCACCCCTCCACTTT	CASSLGGLANSPLHF
TRBV12-3/TRBV12-4	TRBJ2-5	many	-	12	TGTGCCAGCAGTTCCGTTAAAGAGACCCAGTACTTC	CASSSVKETQYF
TRBV20-1	TRBJ1-1	few	-	11	TGCAGTGCTAGTAAGAACACTGAAGCTTTCTTT	CSASKNTEAFF
TRBV13	TRBJ2-1	few	-	15	TGTGCCAGCAGCCCCAGGGTGAGGGGGGGTTATGAGCAGTTCTTC	CASSPRVRGGYEQFF
TRBV29-1	TRBJ2-3	-	TRBD2	14	TGCAGCGTTGTCGCGGGAGGGGGCACAGATACGCAGTATTTT	CSVVAGGGTDTQYF
TRBV12-3/TRBV12-4	TRBJ1-1	many	TRBD1	13	TGTGCCAGCAGACCACAGGGGATAGCTGAAGCTTTCTTT	CASRPQGIAEAFF
TRBV6-6	TRBJ1-1	few	-	12	TGTGCCAGCAGTACCGACAGAGGTGAAGCTTTCTTT	CASSTDRGEAFF
TRBV5-1	TRBJ1-4	many	-	13	TGCGCCAGCAGCTTCGGCGATGACGAAAAACTGTTTTTT	CASSFGDDEKLFF
TRBV11-2	TRBJ2-1	few	-	18	TGTGCCAGCAGCTTACTGGGGTCGCTAGCAGGCTCCTACAATGAGCAGTTCTTC	CASSLLGSLAGSYNEQFF
TRBV20-1	TRBJ2-5	-	-	12	TGCAGTGCTAGAGCCTACCAAGAGACCCAGTACTTC	CSARAYQETQYF
TRBV6-5	TRBJ2-4	few	TRBD1	18	TGTGCCAGCAGTTACAAACTCCCAAGTTGGGACAGGGCGAACATTCAGTACTTC	CASSYKLPSWDRANIQYF
TRBV3-1	TRBJ1-4	few	-	15	TGTGCCAGCAGCCAAGCGGGAGTTACTAATGAAAAACTGTTTTTT	CASSQAGVTNEKLFF
TRBV12-3/TRBV12-4	TRBJ2-6	many	-	14	TGTGCCAGCAGCGCACTCTCTGGGGCCAACGTCCTGACTTTC	CASSALSGANVLTF
TRBV18	TRBJ2-3	-	-	20	TGTGCCAGCTCACCACTCCCGTTAAAGGGGGGGGAAAAAAACACAGATACGCAGTATTTT	CASSPLPLKGGEKNTDTQYF
TRBV7-6	TRBJ2-5	many	-	11	TGTGCCAGCAGATCCCAAGAGACCCAGTACTTC	CASRSQETQYF
TRBV20-1	TRBJ1-2	many	-	12	TGCAGTGCTAGAGATTATAACTATGGCTACACCTTC	CSARDYNYGYTF
TRBV28	TRBJ2-7	many	TRBD1	13	TGTGCCAGCGGTAGGACAGGGGAATACGAGCAGTACTTC	CASGRTGEYEQYF
TRBV18	TRBJ1-2	-	TRBD1	14	TGTGCCAGCTCACCGGGGACAGGAAAAAGATGGCTCACCTTC	CASSPGTGKRWLTF